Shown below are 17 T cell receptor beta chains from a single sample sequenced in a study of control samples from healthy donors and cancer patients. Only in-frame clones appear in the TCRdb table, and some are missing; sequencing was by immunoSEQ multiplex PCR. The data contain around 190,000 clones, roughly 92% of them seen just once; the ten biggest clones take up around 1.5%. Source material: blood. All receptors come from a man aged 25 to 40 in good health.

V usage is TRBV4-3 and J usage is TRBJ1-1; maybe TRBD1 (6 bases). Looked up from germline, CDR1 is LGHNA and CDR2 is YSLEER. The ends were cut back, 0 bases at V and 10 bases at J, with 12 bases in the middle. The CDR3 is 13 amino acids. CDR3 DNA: TGCGCCAGCAGCCAAGAACGCCAGGGGCCAGCTTTCTTT. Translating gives CASSQERQGPAFF.

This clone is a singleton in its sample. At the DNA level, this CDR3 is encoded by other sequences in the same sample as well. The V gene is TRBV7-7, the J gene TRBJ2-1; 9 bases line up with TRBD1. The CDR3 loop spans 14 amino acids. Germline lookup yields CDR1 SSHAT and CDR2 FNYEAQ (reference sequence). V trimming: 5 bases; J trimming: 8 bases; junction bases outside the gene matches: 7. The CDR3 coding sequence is TGTGCCAGCAGCCTAGGGACAGGGTTGGATGAGCAGTTCTTC. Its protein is CASSLGTGLDEQFF.

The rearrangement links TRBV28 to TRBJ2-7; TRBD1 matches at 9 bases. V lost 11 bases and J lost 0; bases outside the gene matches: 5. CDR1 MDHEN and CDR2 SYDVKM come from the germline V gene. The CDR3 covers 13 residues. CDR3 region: CAGQGPPSYEQYF. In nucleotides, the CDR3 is TGTGCCGGACAGGGGCCTCCCTCCTACGAGCAGTACTTC.

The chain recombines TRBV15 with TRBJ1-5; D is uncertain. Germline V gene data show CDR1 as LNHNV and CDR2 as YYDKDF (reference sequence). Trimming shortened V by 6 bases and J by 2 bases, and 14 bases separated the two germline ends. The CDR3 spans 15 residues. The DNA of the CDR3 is TGTGCCACCAGAATAGTGGGAGTTGGCAATCAGCCCCAGCATTTT. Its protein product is CATRIVGVGNQPQHF.

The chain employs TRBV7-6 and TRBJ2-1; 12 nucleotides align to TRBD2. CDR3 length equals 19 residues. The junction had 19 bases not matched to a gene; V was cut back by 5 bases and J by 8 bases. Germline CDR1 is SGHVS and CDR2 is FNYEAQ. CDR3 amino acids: CASSPRETSGRSTHDEQFF. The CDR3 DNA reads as TGTGCCAGCAGCCCCCGCGAGACTAGCGGGAGATCTACCCACGATGAGCAGTTCTTC.

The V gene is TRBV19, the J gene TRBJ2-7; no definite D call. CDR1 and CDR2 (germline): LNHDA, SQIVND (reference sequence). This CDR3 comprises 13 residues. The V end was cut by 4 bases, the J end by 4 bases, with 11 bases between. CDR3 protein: CASSSSTLYEQYF. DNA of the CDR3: TGTGCCAGTAGTAGCTCTACCTTGTACGAGCAGTACTTC. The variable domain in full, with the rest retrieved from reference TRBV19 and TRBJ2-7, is DGGITQSPKYLFRKEGQNVTLSCEQNLNHDAMYWYRQDPGQGLRLIYYSQIVNDFQKGDIAEGYSVSREKKESFPLTVTSAQKNPTAFYLCASSSSTLYEQYFGPGTRLTVT.

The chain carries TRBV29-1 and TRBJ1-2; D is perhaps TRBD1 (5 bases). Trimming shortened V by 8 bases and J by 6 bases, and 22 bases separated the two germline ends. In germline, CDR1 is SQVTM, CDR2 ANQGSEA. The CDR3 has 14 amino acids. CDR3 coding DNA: TGCAGCTCGAGCCCCACGGGGCAGGGTAATGGCTACACCTTC. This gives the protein CSSSPTGQGNGYTF.

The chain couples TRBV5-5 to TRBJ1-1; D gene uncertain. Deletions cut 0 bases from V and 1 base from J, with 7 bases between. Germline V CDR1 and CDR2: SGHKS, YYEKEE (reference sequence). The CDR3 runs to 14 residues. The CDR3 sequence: CASSLGVGNTEAFF. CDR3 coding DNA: TGTGCCAGCAGCTTGGGGGTCGGGAACACTGAAGCTTTCTTT.

DNA of the CDR3: TGCGCCAGCAGCCCCGGGACAGGGATTTACAATGAGCAGTTCTTC. Its protein product is CASSPGTGIYNEQFF. This chain joins TRBV4-1 and TRBJ2-1, with 9 bases that match TRBD1. CDR1 and CDR2 (germline): MGHRA, YSYEKL. The CDR3 is 15 residues long. V was clipped by 4 bases and J by 4 bases; unmatched bases: 5.

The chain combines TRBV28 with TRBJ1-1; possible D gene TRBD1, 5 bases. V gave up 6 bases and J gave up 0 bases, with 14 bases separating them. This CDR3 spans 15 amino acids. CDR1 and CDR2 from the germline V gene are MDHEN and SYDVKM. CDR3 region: CASRPGDLMNTEAFF. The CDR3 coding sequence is TGTGCCAGCAGACCCGGGGACCTCATGAACACTGAAGCTTTCTTT.

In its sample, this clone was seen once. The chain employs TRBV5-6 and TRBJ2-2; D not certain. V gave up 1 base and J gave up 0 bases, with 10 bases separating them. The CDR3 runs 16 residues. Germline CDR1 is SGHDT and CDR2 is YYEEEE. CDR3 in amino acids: CASSLLENANTGELFF. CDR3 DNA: TGTGCCAGCAGCTTGTTAGAGAACGCGAACACCGGGGAGCTGTTTTTT.

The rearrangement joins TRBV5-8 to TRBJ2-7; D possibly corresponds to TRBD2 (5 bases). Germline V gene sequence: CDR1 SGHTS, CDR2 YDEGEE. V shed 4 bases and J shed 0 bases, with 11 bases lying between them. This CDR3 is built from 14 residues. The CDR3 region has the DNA TGTGCCAGCAGCCCGGGGTGGGGCTCCTACGAGCAGTACTTC. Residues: CASSPGWGSYEQYF.

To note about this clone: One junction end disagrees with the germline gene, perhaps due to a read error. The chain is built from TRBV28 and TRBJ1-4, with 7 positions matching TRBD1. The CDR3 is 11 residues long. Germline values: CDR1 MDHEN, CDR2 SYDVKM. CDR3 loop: CASSLEGQALF. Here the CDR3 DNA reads TGTGCCAGCAGTTTAGAAGGACAGGCGCTTTTT.

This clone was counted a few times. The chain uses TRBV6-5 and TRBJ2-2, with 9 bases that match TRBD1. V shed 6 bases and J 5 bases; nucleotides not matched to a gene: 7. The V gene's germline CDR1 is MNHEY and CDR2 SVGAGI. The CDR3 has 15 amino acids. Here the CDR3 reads CASRKGQGFTGELFF. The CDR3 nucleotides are TGTGCCAGCAGAAAGGGACAGGGATTTACCGGGGAGCTGTTTTTT.

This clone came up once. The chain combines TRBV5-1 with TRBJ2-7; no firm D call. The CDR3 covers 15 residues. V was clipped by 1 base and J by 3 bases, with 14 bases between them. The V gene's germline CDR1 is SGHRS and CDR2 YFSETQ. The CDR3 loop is CASSLIDLRSYEQYF. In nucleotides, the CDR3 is TGCGCCAGCAGCTTGATAGACCTTCGGAGCTACGAGCAGTACTTC.

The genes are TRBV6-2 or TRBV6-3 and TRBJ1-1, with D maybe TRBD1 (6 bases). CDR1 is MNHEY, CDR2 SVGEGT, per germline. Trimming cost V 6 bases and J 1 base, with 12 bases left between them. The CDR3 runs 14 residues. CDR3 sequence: CASSWGRGNTEAFF. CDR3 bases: TGTGCCAGCAGCTGGGGCAGGGGGAACACTGAAGCTTTCTTT.

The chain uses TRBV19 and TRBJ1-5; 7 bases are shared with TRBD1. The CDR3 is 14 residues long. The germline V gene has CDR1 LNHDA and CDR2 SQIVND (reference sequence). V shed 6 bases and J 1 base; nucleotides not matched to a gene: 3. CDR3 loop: CASRQGRSNQPQHF. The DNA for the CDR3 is TGTGCCAGTAGACAGGGGAGAAGCAATCAGCCCCAGCATTTT. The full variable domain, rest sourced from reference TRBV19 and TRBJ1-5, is DGGITQSPKYLFRKEGQNVTLSCEQNLNHDAMYWYRQDPGQGLRLIYYSQIVNDFQKGDIAEGYSVSREKKESFPLTVTSAQKNPTAFYLCASRQGRSNQPQHFGDGTRLSIL.